One and the same sample provided the 7 T cell receptor beta chains below, sequenced in a study of human T cells and chemical hapten exposure. MiXCR, run by TCRdb on the RACE reads, gives a single entry per CDR3 protein. This sample carries nearly 85,000 distinct CDR3 sequences, roughly 11% of them seen once, and the ten largest clones take 1.6%. Documented time point: patch test 2, 6 weeks after DPC sensitization. Noted treatment: therapeutic diphenylcyclopropenone sensitization with weekly scalp DPC. The sample in question was whole blood, obtained in connection with sensitization to the hapten diphenylcyclopropenone (DPC). The origin of the receptors is a man aged 18 to 35 with alopecia areata. Some clones in this sample may be carry-over from other donors' samples.

This clonotype was seen repeatedly, ten times or more. The rearrangement links TRBV7-2 to TRBJ2-2; possible D gene TRBD2, 5 bases. The germline V gene has CDR1 SGHTA and CDR2 FQGNSA. Trimming removed 3 bases from V and 6 bases from J, with 14 bases in between. The CDR3 runs 15 residues. In nucleotides, the CDR3 is TGTGCCAGCAGCTTTACTAGTATCTGGGCCGGGGAGCTGTTTTTT. As protein: CASSFTSIWAGELFF.

This clonotype was observed many times. The V and J genes are TRBV18 and TRBJ2-4; 9 bases line up with TRBD1. The CDR3 length is 17 residues. Trimming at V came to 4 bases and at J to 9 bases, leaving 16 bases not matched to a gene. Germline-derived CDR1 and CDR2 are KGHSH and LQKENI. The chain's CDR3 is CASSRGLDRGKFSIQYF. The CDR3 DNA reads TGTGCCAGCTCACGCGGCCTGGACAGGGGAAAATTCAGCATTCAGTACTTC.

This clonotype has at least ten counts. The chain has TRBV29-1 and TRBJ2-1; 9 bases are a match to TRBD1. This CDR3 contains 14 residues. V shed 3 bases, J shed 5 bases, and the junction held 5 bases outside the gene matches. Germline assignment: CDR1 SQVTM and CDR2 ANQGSEA. The CDR3 DNA reads as TGCAGCGTTGAGGGACAGGGTCTGGACAATGAGCAGTTCTTC. Its translation: CSVEGQGLDNEQFF.

The table lists this clonotype with many counts. The gene calls are TRBV28 and TRBJ1-2; 7 bases match TRBD1. The CDR3 contains 14 residues. The trim removed 6 bases at V and 2 bases at J, leaving 6 bases unmatched. Germline V gives CDR1 MDHEN, CDR2 SYDVKM. CDR3 protein: CASSETGDNYGYTF. CDR3 nucleotides: TGTGCCAGCAGCGAAACAGGGGACAACTATGGCTACACCTTC.

This clonotype was observed many times. DNA of the CDR3: TGTGCCAGCTCGCCGGGGGGACCGTCTAATGAAAAACTGTTTTTT. It codes for CASSPGGPSNEKLFF. The J gene is TRBJ1-4, the V gene TRBV18; D is possibly TRBD1 (5 bases). V lost 6 bases and J 3 bases, leaving 14 bases between the germline ends. CDR3 length equals 15 residues. Germline V CDR1 and CDR2: KGHSH, LQKENI.

This clonotype has just a few counts. The rearrangement joins TRBV5-3 to TRBJ1-2; 8 bases align to TRBD1. TRBV5-3 is flagged as an ORF with uncertain function. V gave up 4 bases and J gave up 10 bases; unmatched junction bases: 9. The CDR3 runs 13 residues. The CDR3 loop is CARSPTGDFVYTF. Written as DNA, the CDR3 is TGTGCCAGAAGCCCGACAGGGGATTTTGTCTACACCTTC.

The gene calls are TRBV9 and TRBJ1-1; D remains unclear. Trimming pared 5 bases from V and 1 base from J, leaving 12 bases between. CDR1 is SGDLS and CDR2 is YYNGEE in the germline V gene. This CDR3 is built from 14 residues. The CDR3 reads CASRAGEGNTEAFF. Written as DNA, the CDR3 is TGTGCCAGCAGGGCAGGTGAGGGGAACACTGAAGCTTTCTTT.